This section outlines one TCR beta chain sequence together with its context. The target of this receptor is not known. No qualities accompany the bases; no much larger clone lies one base away. This sample is part of a study of T cell responses to AZD1222 COVID-19 vaccine (dated by TCRdb to the early 2020s). At the level of the whole study: AZD1222 recipients with second doses at about 4 weeks or about 12 weeks were pooled, because spike-specific TCR depth and breadth did not differ between schedules. TCR sequencing was performed for fewer than 250 trial participants, of whom roughly 200 were given two doses of AZD1222 and approximately 25 were given two doses of MenACWY control vaccine. Trial participants were enrolled by age into 18-55, 56-69 and 70-plus year subgroups, with roughly 150, 30 and 60 TCR-sequenced participants respectively. What the authors observed across the whole study: Participants were mostly white British, with more females than males. The authors suggested clonal diversity may have been underestimated. Epitopes outside the regions mutated in the B.1.351 and B.1.1.7 variants were reportedly recognized by nearly half of the unique spike-specific TCRs. After two AZD1222 doses, spike-specific TCR breadth and depth were significantly higher than at day 0 and than in MenACWY recipients. Conclusions about previously exposed vaccinees were limited because only six AZD1222 recipients were SARS-CoV-2 seropositive at baseline. CD4 TCRs associated with the vaccine covered the entire spike protein, and the dominant responses were in regions 160-218 and 743-854. In the small 56-69-year group, the increase in depth fell short of significance, most likely because of low power. Because no day 14 peak-response samples were available, the repertoires could be characterized only after the peak T cell response.

Reading from cysteine to phenylalanine, the CDR3 counts 15 amino acids. The read is trimmed to its CDR3 DNA, 45 bases read in frame from base 1. V is cut back by 6 bases and J by 3 bases, with 6 bases in the junction unmatched. According to the germline V gene, CDR1 reads MDHEN and CDR2 reads SYDVKM. The time point label corresponds to: baseline before first vaccination. Samples from vaccinated people were obtained from the UK trials COV001 and COV002, which included a single-blind randomized controlled phase 2/3 trial of AZD1222 (ChAdOx1 nCoV-19) in healthy adults. Trial participant PBMC samples were collected at day 0 and day 28 after the second dose for TCRbeta chain sequencing. The CDR3 regions of human TCRbeta chains were analyzed by immunosequencing. On the study's bioinformatics: Repertoire TCRs were matched against a reference library of SARS-CoV-2-specific TCRs generated with the MIRA antigen-specificity platform. Breadth meant the fraction of unique TCRs that were SARS-CoV-2-associated, whereas depth meant the fraction of total T cells that were SARS-CoV-2-associated. Using the MIRA data, each spike-specific TCR was mapped to the spike region that the TCR reacts to and placed in a CD4 or CD8 class. Log10-transformed breadth and depth values were compared by one-way ANOVA with Sidak's multiple comparisons tests. TCRdb re-hosts the immuneACCESS table, in-frame sequences only. Its copies lack some clones; in the studies checked, an unresolved V gene accounts for under half of them, and the cause for the rest is not known. V, J and clone size derive from that table, while D and trimming were established from the DNA sequence. The sample includes more than 35,000 clones, with 65% to 85% observed a single time. Of the sample, around 50% falls within the top ten clones.

The sequence was obtained from an adult in good health. The sequences come from peripheral blood, collected on day 0 of AZD1222 vaccination. This chain is built from TRBV28 and TRBJ1-4, with 8 middle bases fitting TRBD1. The DNA is as follows: TGTGCCAGCAGCGACAGGGGTGCAGCTAATGAAAAACTGTTTTTT. This gives the protein CASSDRGAANEKLFF.